This T cell receptor beta chain was retrieved from a study of cytomegalovirus exposure and HLA in healthy donors. This clone has just a few counts. Its antigen is as yet unknown. Primers included in the PCR were 60 Vbeta and 13 Jbeta primers. Here immunoSEQ multiplex PCR was the method, and the copy in TCRdb shows in-frame clones only, minus some. The sample lists 110,000 or so clones, 65% to 80% occurring once. Findings and caveats of the study: For cytomegalovirus status, the classifier reportedly gave diagnoses with high specificity and sensitivity.

The CDR3 is 14 amino acids. V gave up 3 bases and J gave up 1 base, with 7 bases separating them. The germline V gene has CDR1 GTSNPN and CDR2 SVGIG (reference sequence). V gene TRBV30 combines with J gene TRBJ2-6, with TRBD2 as a possible D gene (6 bases). This receptor was obtained from a male donor in good health and CMV-seronegative. The sequencing sample was made of PBMCs. In nucleotides, the CDR3 is TGTGCCTGGAGGGGAGGATCTGGGGCCAACGTCCTGACTTTC. The encoded protein is CAWRGGSGANVLTF.